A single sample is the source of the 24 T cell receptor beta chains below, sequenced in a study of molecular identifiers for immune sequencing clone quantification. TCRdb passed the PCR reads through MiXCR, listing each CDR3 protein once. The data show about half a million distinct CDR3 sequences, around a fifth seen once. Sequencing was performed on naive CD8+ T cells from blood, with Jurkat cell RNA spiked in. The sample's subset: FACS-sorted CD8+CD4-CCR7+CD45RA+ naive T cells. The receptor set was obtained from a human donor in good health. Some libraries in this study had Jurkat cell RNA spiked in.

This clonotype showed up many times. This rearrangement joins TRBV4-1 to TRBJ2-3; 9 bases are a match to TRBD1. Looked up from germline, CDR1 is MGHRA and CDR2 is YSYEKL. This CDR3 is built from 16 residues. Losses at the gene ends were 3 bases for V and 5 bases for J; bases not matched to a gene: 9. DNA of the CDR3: TGCGCCAGCAGCCACCCGGGACAGGGTGGAGGAGATACGCAGTATTTT. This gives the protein CASSHPGQGGGDTQYF.

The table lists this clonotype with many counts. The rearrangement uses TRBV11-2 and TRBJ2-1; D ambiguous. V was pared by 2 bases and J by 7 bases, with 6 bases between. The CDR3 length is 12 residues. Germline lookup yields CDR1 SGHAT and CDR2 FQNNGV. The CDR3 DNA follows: TGTGCCAGCAGCTTAAATCGAAATGAGCAGTTCTTC. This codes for CASSLNRNEQFF.

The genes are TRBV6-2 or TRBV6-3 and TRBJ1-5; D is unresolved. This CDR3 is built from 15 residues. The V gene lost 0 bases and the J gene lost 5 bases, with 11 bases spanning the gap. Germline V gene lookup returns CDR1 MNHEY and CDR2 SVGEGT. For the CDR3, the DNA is TGTGCCAGCAGTTACTCGGGGTTTCTTTATCAGCCCCAGCATTTT. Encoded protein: CASSYSGFLYQPQHF.

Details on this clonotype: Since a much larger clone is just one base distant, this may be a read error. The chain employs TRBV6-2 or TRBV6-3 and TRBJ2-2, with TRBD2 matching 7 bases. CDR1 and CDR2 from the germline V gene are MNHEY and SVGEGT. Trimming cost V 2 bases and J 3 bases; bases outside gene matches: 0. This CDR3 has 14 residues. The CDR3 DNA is TGTGCCAGCAGTTACGGGGGGGACACCGGGGAGCTGTTTTTT. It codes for CASSYGGDTGELFF.

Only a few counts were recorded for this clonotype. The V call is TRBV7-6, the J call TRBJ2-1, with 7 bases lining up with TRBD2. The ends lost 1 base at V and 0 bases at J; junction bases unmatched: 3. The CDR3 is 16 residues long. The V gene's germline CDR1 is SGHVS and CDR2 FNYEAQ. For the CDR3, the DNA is TGTGCCAGCAGCTTAGTATCTAGCGGCTCCTACAATGAGCAGTTCTTC. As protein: CASSLVSSGSYNEQFF.

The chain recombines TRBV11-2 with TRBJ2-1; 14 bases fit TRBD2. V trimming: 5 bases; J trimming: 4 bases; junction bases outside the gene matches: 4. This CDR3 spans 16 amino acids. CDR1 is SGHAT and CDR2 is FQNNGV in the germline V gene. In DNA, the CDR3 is TGTGCCAGCAGCCCCCGGACTAGCGGGGGGTACAATGAGCAGTTCTTC. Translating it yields CASSPRTSGGYNEQFF.

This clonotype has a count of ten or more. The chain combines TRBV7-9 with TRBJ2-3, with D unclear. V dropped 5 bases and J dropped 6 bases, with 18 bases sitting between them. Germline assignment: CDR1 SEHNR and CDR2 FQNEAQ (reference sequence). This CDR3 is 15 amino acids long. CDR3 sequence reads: CASSNHPAPVDTQYF. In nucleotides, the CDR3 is TGTGCCAGCAGCAATCACCCAGCACCCGTCGATACGCAGTATTTT. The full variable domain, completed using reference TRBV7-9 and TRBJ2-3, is DTGVSQNPRHKITKRGQNVTFRCDPISEHNRLYWYRQTLGQGPEFLTYFQNEAQLEKSRLLSDRFSAERPKGSFSTLEIQRTEQGDSAMYLCASSNHPAPVDTQYFGPGTRLTVL.

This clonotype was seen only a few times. The CDR3 is CASSPGLAGPYNEQFF. The CDR3 bases are TGTGCCAGCTCACCGGGACTAGCGGGGCCATACAATGAGCAGTTCTTC. This sequence joins TRBV18 and TRBJ2-1, with 13 bases identical to TRBD2. The germline CDR1 and CDR2 sequences are KGHSH and LQKENI. The CDR3 covers 16 residues. V gave up 3 bases and J gave up 4 bases; unmatched junction bases: 3.

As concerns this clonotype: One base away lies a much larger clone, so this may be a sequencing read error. CDR3 DNA: TGTGCCAGCAGTTGGGACGGCGCCTACGAGCAGTACTTC. It yields the protein CASSWDGAYEQYF. The V call is TRBV12-3 or TRBV12-4, the J call TRBJ2-7, with D perhaps assigned TRBD1 or TRBD2 (5 bases each). This CDR3 is built from 13 residues. V dropped 4 bases and J dropped 2 bases, with 9 bases sitting between them.

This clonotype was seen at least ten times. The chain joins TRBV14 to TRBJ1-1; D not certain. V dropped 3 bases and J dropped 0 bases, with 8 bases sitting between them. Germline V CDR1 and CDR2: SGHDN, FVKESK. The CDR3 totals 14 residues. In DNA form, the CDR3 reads TGTGCCAGCAGCCATTTCCAGATGAACACTGAAGCTTTCTTT. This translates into CASSHFQMNTEAFF.

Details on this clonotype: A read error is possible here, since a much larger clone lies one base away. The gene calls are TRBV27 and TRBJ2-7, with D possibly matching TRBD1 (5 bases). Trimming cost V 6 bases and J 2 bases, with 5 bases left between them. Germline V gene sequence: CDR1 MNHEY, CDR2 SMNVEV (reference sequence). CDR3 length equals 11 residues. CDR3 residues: CASRDTYEQYF. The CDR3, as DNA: TGTGCCAGCAGGGACACCTACGAGCAGTACTTC.

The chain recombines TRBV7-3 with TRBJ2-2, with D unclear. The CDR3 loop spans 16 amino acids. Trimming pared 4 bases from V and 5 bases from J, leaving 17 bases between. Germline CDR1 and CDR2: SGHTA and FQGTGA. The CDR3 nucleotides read TGTGCCAGCAGCTCCAAGAGACCAGATTCAACCGGGGAGCTGTTTTTT. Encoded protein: CASSSKRPDSTGELFF.

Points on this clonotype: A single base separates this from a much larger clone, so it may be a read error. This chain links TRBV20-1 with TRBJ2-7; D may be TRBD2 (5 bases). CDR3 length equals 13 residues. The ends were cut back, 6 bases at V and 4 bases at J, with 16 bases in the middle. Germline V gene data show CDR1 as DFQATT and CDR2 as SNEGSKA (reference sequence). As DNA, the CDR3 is TGCAGTGCCAAGGGCGGTAAGCGGTACGAGCAGTACTTC. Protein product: CSAKGGKRYEQYF.

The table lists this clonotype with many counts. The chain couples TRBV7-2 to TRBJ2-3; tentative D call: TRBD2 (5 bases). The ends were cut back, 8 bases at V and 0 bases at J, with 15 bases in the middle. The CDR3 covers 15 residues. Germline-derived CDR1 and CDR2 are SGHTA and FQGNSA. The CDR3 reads CASVFLRGSTDTQYF. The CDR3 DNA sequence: TGTGCCAGCGTGTTCCTCCGGGGTAGCACAGATACGCAGTATTTT.

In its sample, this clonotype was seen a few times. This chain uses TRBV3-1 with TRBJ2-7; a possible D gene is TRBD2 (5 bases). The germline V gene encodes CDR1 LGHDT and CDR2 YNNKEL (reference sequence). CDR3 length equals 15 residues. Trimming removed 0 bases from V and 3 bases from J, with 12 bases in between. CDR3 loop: CASSQDLAVNYEQYF. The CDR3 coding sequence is TGTGCCAGCAGCCAAGATCTAGCCGTAAACTACGAGCAGTACTTC.

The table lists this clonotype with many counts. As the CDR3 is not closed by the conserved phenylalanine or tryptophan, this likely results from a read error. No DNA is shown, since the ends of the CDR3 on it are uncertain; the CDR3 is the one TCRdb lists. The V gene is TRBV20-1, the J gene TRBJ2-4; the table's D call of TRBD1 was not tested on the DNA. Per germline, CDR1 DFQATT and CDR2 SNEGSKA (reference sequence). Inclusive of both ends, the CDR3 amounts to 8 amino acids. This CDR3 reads CSGETGEL.

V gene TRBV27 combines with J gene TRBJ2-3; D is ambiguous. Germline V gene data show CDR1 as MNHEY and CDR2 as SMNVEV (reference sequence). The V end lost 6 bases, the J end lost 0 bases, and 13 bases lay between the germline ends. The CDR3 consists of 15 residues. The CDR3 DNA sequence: TGTGCCAGCAGCGTCACTACCGCTAGCACAGATACGCAGTATTTT. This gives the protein CASSVTTASTDTQYF.

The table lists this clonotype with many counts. The CDR3 loop is CASMGTLSYEQYF. The CDR3 DNA reads as TGCGCCAGCATGGGGACACTTTCCTACGAGCAGTACTTC. The chain combines TRBV5-1 with TRBJ2-7; the D gene is possibly TRBD1 (6 bases). The V gene lost 6 bases and the J gene lost 1 base, with 11 bases spanning the gap. Germline CDR1 and CDR2: SGHRS and YFSETQ. The CDR3 loop spans 13 amino acids.

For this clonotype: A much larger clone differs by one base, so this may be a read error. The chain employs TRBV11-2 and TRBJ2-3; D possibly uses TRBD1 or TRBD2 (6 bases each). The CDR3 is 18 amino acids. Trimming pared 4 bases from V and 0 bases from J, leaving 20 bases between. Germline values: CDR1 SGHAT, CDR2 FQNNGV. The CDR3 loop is CASSSRLVGAISTDTQYF. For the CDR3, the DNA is TGTGCCAGCAGCTCCCGACTAGTGGGGGCCATAAGCACAGATACGCAGTATTTT. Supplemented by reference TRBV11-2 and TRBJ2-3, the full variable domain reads EAGVAQSPRYKIIEKRQSVAFWCNPISGHATLYWYQQILGQGPKLLIQFQNNGVVDDSQLPKDRFSAERLKGVDSTLKIQPAKLEDSAVYLCASSSRLVGAISTDTQYFGPGTRLTVL.

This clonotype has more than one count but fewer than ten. The CDR3 region has the DNA TGTGCCAGCAGACCGGGACAGGGGGCCATGATGAACACTGAAGCTTTCTTT. Residues: CASRPGQGAMMNTEAFF. The V call is TRBV6-6, the J call TRBJ1-1, with 12 bases aligning to TRBD1. The CDR3 runs to 17 residues. The germline V gene has CDR1 MNHNY and CDR2 SVGAGI (reference sequence). V lost 6 bases to trimming and J lost 0 bases; unmatched junction nucleotides: 8.

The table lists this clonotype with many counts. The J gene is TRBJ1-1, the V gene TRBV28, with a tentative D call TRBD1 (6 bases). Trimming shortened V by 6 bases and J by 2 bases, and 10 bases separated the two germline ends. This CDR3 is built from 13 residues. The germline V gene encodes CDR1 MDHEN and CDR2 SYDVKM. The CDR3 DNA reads TGTGCCAGCAGCAGGACAGTCAACACTGAAGCTTTCTTT. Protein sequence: CASSRTVNTEAFF. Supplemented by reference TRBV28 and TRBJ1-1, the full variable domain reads DVKVTQSSRYLVKRTGEKVFLECVQDMDHENMFWYRQDPGLGLRLIYFSYDVKMKEKGDIPEGYSVSREKKERFSLILESASTNQTSMYLCASSRTVNTEAFFGQGTRLTVV.

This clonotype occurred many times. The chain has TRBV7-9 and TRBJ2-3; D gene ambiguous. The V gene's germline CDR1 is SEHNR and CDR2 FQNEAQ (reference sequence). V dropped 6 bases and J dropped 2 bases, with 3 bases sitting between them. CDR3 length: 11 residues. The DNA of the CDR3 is TGTGCCAGCAGTTACACAGATACGCAGTATTTT. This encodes CASSYTDTQYF. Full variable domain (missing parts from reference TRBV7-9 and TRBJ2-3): DTGVSQNPRHKITKRGQNVTFRCDPISEHNRLYWYRQTLGQGPEFLTYFQNEAQLEKSRLLSDRFSAERPKGSFSTLEIQRTEQGDSAMYLCASSYTDTQYFGPGTRLTVL.

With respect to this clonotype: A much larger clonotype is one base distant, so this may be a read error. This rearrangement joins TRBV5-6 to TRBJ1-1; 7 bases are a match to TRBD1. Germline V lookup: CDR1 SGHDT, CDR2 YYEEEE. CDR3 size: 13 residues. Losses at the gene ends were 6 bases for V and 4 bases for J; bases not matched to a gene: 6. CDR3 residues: CASTGQEVTEAFF. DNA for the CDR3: TGTGCCAGCACTGGACAGGAGGTCACTGAAGCTTTCTTT.

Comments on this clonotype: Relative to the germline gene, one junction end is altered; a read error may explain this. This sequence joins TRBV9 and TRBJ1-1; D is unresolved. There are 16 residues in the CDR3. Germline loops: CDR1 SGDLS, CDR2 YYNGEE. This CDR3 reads CASSASLGWMNTEVFF. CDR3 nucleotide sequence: TGTGCCAGCAGCGCCTCCCTGGGGTGGATGAACACTGAAGTTTTCTTT.